These 32 T cell receptor beta chains were sequenced from one sample in a study of shared clonotypes between healthy human individuals. Method: immunoSEQ multiplex PCR; TCRdb's copy keeps in-frame clones and lacks some. Of about 680,000 clones in the sample, approximately 73% were seen once. The specimen sequenced was memory CD4+ T cells sorted from blood. The sample's subset: CD45RA-negative fraction. These receptors all come from a woman aged 25-40 years in good health.

The CDR3 DNA is TGTGCCAGCAGAAAAGGACTAGCAGGATACAATGAGCAGTTCTTC. Amino acid sequence: CASRKGLAGYNEQFF. The gene calls are TRBV6-5 and TRBJ2-1; TRBD2 matches 8 bases. The germline V gene has CDR1 MNHEY and CDR2 SVGAGI. The CDR3 is 15 residues long. The junction had 8 bases not matched to a gene; V was cut back by 6 bases and J by 4 bases.

The chain uses TRBV10-3 and TRBJ1-2; D perhaps matches TRBD1 (5 bases). This CDR3 spans 14 amino acids. Trimming removed 3 bases at V and 4 bases at J, with 12 bases between. In germline, CDR1 is ENHRY, CDR2 SYGVKD. The CDR3 nucleotides read TGTGCCATCAGTGACCAGGGACTTCTCTATGGCTACACCTTC. Amino acid sequence: CAISDQGLLYGYTF.

The chain combines TRBV7-2 with TRBJ2-5, with TRBD2 identical over 7 bases. The CDR3 sequence is 15 residues long. Germline V lookup: CDR1 SGHTA, CDR2 FQGNSA. The V and J ends lost 5 bases and 1 base, in that order; junction bases with no gene match: 7. The CDR3 DNA follows: TGTGCCAGCAGCCCGAAAACTAGCGTCCAAGAGACCCAGTACTTC. Its translation: CASSPKTSVQETQYF.

This CDR3 is CASSLSASATSTDTQYF. The CDR3, as DNA: TGCGCCAGCAGCTTGTCCGCTAGCGCCACTAGCACAGATACGCAGTATTTT. The genes are TRBV5-1 and TRBJ2-3; D perhaps matches TRBD2 (6 bases). V was trimmed by 1 base and J by 0 bases, leaving 15 bases between them. This CDR3 region has 17 residues. The germline gives CDR1 SGHRS, CDR2 YFSETQ.

The chain links TRBV5-8 to TRBJ1-5; D not certain. The CDR3 runs to 13 residues. V was cut by 2 bases and J by 1 base, with 4 bases left in between. CDR1 and CDR2 from the germline V gene are SGHTS and YDEGEE. The CDR3 region is CASSFRSNQPQHF. CDR3 coding DNA: TGTGCCAGCAGCTTTCGGAGCAATCAGCCCCAGCATTTT.

To note about this clone: One junction end does not reproduce the germline sequence, and a read error may be involved. Distinct nucleotide sequences in the sample also encode this CDR3. The chain joins TRBV4-1 to TRBJ2-7, with 14 bases matching TRBD2. CDR3 length: 18 amino acids. Germline V gives CDR1 MGHRA, CDR2 YSYEKL. CDR3 nucleotide sequence: TGCGCCAGCAGCCTCATGACTAGCGGGAGGGATGGATCCTACGAGCAGTATTTC. Its protein product is CASSLMTSGRDGSYEQYF.

This clone was picked up a small number of times. The chain employs TRBV6-4 and TRBJ1-4; D gene ambiguous. The CDR3 sequence is 13 residues long. The V end was cut by 6 bases, the J end by 3 bases, with 8 bases between. Germline assignment: CDR1 MRHNA and CDR2 SNTAGT. The CDR3 spells CASRGAANEKLFF. The DNA of the CDR3 is TGTGCCAGCAGGGGTGCGGCTAATGAAAAACTGTTTTTT.

The CDR3 nucleotides are TGTGCCAGTAGTACCGACGGGGACAGGGGGTACGGAGAGACCCAGTACTTC. Protein sequence: CASSTDGDRGYGETQYF. V and J are TRBV19 and TRBJ2-5; 11 positions match TRBD1. The CDR3 runs to 17 residues. With V trimmed by 4 bases and J by 4 bases, 11 bases remained unmatched. Germline CDR1 LNHDA, CDR2 SQIVND (reference sequence).

The chain couples TRBV6-1 to TRBJ2-1, with TRBD1 as a possible D gene (6 bases). This CDR3 contains 13 residues. CDR1 MNHNS and CDR2 SASEGT come from the germline V gene. Trimming stripped 8 bases from V and 9 bases from J, with 17 bases between. In DNA, the CDR3 is TGTGCCAGCTACTCAGCAGGGGCAGGTGAGCAGTTCTTC. Amino acids: CASYSAGAGEQFF.

This chain links TRBV27 with TRBJ1-4, with D maybe TRBD1 (6 bases). The length of the CDR3 is 17 residues. V lost 6 bases and J lost 6, with 23 bases in between. Per the germline V gene, CDR1 is MNHEY and CDR2 is SMNVEV (reference sequence). The CDR3 region is CASSQYLRGGGDEKLFF. For the CDR3, the DNA is TGTGCCAGCAGCCAATACCTACGAGGGGGGGGCGATGAAAAACTGTTTTTT.

The chain recombines TRBV27 with TRBJ2-2; D possibly corresponds to TRBD2 (5 bases). The CDR3 has 13 amino acids. Germline CDR1 reads MNHEY; CDR2 reads SMNVEV (reference sequence). V gave up 6 bases and J gave up 7 bases, with 12 bases separating them. The CDR3 loop is CASRGSRRGELFF. CDR3 DNA: TGTGCCAGCAGGGGGAGTCGCCGCGGGGAGCTGTTTTTT.

This sequence joins TRBV4-1 and TRBJ2-2; 14 bases fit TRBD2. In germline, CDR1 is MGHRA, CDR2 YSYEKL. This CDR3 contains 19 residues. The V and J ends lost 1 base and 3 bases, in that order; junction bases with no gene match: 7. In DNA form, the CDR3 reads TGCGCCAGCAGCCAAGGGCGACTAGCGGGAGGGCCCGACACCGGGGAGCTGTTTTTT. It encodes CASSQGRLAGGPDTGELFF.

This clone is a singleton in its sample. This chain connects TRBV21-1 to TRBJ2-5; TRBD2 is taken as the D call from the table, unchecked against the DNA. TRBV21-1 counts as a pseudogene. There are 14 residues in the CDR3. The CDR3 coding sequence is TGTGCCAGCAGCAAAGTCGGGAGGGAAGAGACCCAGTACTTC. Protein sequence: CASSKVGREETQYF.

Turning to this clone: Other DNA sequences in this specimen translate into the identical CDR3. The chain uses TRBV5-4 and TRBJ1-1; possible D gene TRBD1, 6 bases. V lost 0 bases, J lost 2 bases, and 11 bases lay in between. This CDR3 is 15 amino acids long. CDR1 and CDR2 (germline): SGHNT, YYREEE (reference sequence). The CDR3 DNA reads as TGTGCCAGCAGCTTGGGTGGACAGACTAACACTGAAGCTTTCTTT. This translates into CASSLGGQTNTEAFF.

V is TRBV18 and J is TRBJ2-5; no clear D. CDR1 is KGHSH, CDR2 LQKENI, per germline. The CDR3 is 14 amino acids. The ends were cut back, 0 bases at V and 1 base at J, with 6 bases in the middle. CDR3 residues: CASSPPRPQETQYF. The CDR3 coding sequence is TGTGCCAGCTCACCACCGAGGCCCCAAGAGACCCAGTACTTC.

As concerns this clone: Other DNA sequences in the sample encode the same CDR3. CDR3 region: CASSIGQGASGANVLTF. In nucleotides, the CDR3 is TGTGCCAGTAGTATCGGACAGGGTGCCTCTGGGGCCAACGTCCTGACTTTC. This rearrangement joins TRBV19 to TRBJ2-6, with TRBD1 matching over 8 bases. The CDR3 contains 17 residues. CDR1 and CDR2 from the germline V gene are LNHDA and SQIVND (reference sequence). Trimming removed 3 bases from V and 0 bases from J; junction bases left unmatched: 4.

This clone has only a few counts. The gene calls are TRBV11-2 and TRBJ1-1; TRBD1 aligns across 9 bases. The junction had 3 bases not matched to a gene; V was cut back by 6 bases and J by 1 base. Germline values: CDR1 SGHAT, CDR2 FQNNGV. The CDR3 spans 14 residues. CDR3 sequence reads: CASRAGQGNTEAFF. Here the CDR3 DNA reads TGTGCCAGCAGGGCGGGACAGGGGAACACTGAAGCTTTCTTT.

V gene TRBV30 combines with J gene TRBJ2-5; unclear D gene. CDR3 length: 12 residues. The germline CDR1 and CDR2 sequences are GTSNPN and SVGIG (reference sequence). V was cut by 5 bases and J by 6 bases, with 13 bases left in between. Written as DNA, the CDR3 is TGTGCCTGGTCGTTAGATTCTCAGACCCAGTACTTC. Translation: CAWSLDSQTQYF.

This clone has ten or more counts. V usage is TRBV10-1 and J usage is TRBJ2-2, with D uncertain. Trimming pared 3 bases from V and 6 bases from J, leaving 8 bases between. The CDR3 is 13 amino acids. Germline V gene data show CDR1 as WNHNN and CDR2 as SYGVQD (reference sequence). The CDR3 reads CASSERRSGELFF. The DNA of the CDR3 is TGCGCCAGCAGTGAACGTCGGTCCGGGGAGCTGTTTTTT.

V usage is TRBV4-2 and J usage is TRBJ2-7, with 9 bases lining up with TRBD1. Germline V gene data show CDR1 as LGHNA and CDR2 as YNFKEQ. The junction had 4 bases not matched to a gene; V was cut back by 1 base and J by 3 bases. The CDR3 is 15 amino acids. The CDR3 sequence is CASSQGQGGDYEQYF. The CDR3 DNA sequence: TGTGCCAGCAGCCAAGGACAGGGGGGGGACTACGAGCAGTACTTC.

J is TRBJ2-1 and V is TRBV4-2, with 9 bases that match TRBD2. V shed 1 base, J shed 8 bases, and the junction held 24 bases outside the gene matches. The CDR3 spans 21 residues. Germline assignment: CDR1 LGHNA and CDR2 YNFKEQ. For the CDR3, the DNA is TGTGCCAGCAGCCAAGTATTAGTGGCTAGCGGGAATCCCCCAACAATTGATGAGCAGTTCTTC. Amino acid sequence: CASSQVLVASGNPPTIDEQFF.

The chain has TRBV5-8 and TRBJ1-1, with D possibly TRBD1 on 5 matching bases. The CDR3 sequence is 13 residues long. The V gene lost 2 bases and the J gene lost 6 bases, with 11 bases spanning the gap. CDR1 is SGHTS and CDR2 is YDEGEE in the germline V gene. The CDR3 region is CASSFTGPSEAFF. The CDR3 DNA sequence: TGTGCCAGCAGCTTCACAGGTCCTTCTGAAGCTTTCTTT. The full variable domain, with the rest looked up from reference TRBV5-8 and TRBJ1-1, is EAGVTQSPTHLIKTRGQQATLRCSPISGHTSVYWYQQALGLGLQFLLWYDEGEERNRGNFPPRFSGRQFPNYSSELNVNALELEDSALYLCASSFTGPSEAFFGQGTRLTVV.

This clone occurred many times. J is TRBJ1-2 and V is TRBV28; 12 bases line up with TRBD1. After removal of 5 bases from V and 7 bases from J, the junction contained 14 bases not matched to a gene. CDR1 and CDR2 from the germline V gene are MDHEN and SYDVKM. There are 17 residues in the CDR3. The CDR3 DNA follows: TGTGCCAGCAGTCCCCTTCCGGGACAGGGGGCGTTCGGTGGCTACACCTTC. Protein product: CASSPLPGQGAFGGYTF.

A note on this clone: This specimen includes other DNA sequences encoding the same CDR3. The V call is TRBV6-5, the J call TRBJ2-7, with a tentative D call TRBD1 (7 bases). This CDR3 contains 13 residues. Per the germline V gene, CDR1 is MNHEY and CDR2 is SVGAGI. Trimming left V 6 bases short and J 1 base short, with 10 bases between. CDR3 sequence (DNA): TGTGCCAGCAGGGGGGGACAGTCCTACGAGCAGTACTTC. Residues: CASRGGQSYEQYF.

J is TRBJ2-7 and V is TRBV28; 15 nucleotides agree with TRBD2. The V and J ends lost 4 bases and 7 bases, in that order; junction bases with no gene match: 5. There are 15 residues in the CDR3. Germline lookup yields CDR1 MDHEN and CDR2 SYDVKM. DNA for the CDR3: TGTGCCAGCAGTTCCTGGACTAGCGGGAGGGATGAGCAGTACTTC. It is translated as CASSSWTSGRDEQYF.

The gene calls are TRBV5-1 and TRBJ2-2; no definite D call. With 0 bases removed from V and 5 bases from J, the gap between germline ends came to 8 bases. This CDR3 region has 14 residues. Germline CDR1 and CDR2: SGHRS and YFSETQ. The CDR3 loop is CASSLDTETGELFF. In DNA form, the CDR3 reads TGCGCCAGCAGCTTGGACACAGAAACCGGGGAGCTGTTTTTT.

The chain employs TRBV28 and TRBJ1-2; TRBD1 might be the D (6 bases). V was trimmed by 8 bases and J by 8 bases, leaving 15 bases between them. The CDR3 runs 12 residues. In germline, CDR1 is MDHEN, CDR2 SYDVKM. The CDR3 nucleotides read TGTGCCAGCCAACAGGGACTGGAAGGCTACACCTTC. This gives the protein CASQQGLEGYTF.

To note about this clone: It may be a read error: a sequence one base away is much more abundant. At the DNA level, this CDR3 is encoded by other sequences in the same sample as well. The rearrangement links TRBV29-1 to TRBJ2-2; no clear D gene. The CDR3 runs 11 residues. Trimming shortened V by 5 bases and J by 2 bases, and 3 bases separated the two germline ends. The germline V gene has CDR1 SQVTM and CDR2 ANQGSEA. DNA for the CDR3: TGCAGCGTTTACAACACCGGGGAGCTGTTTTTT. It translates to CSVYNTGELFF.

The gene calls are TRBV7-9 and TRBJ1-1; a possible D gene is TRBD1 (6 bases). CDR3 length: 13 amino acids. V dropped 5 bases and J dropped 6 bases, with 13 bases sitting between them. CDR1 and CDR2 from the germline V gene are SEHNR and FQNEAQ (reference sequence). The CDR3 DNA reads as TGTGCCAGCAGCGAGAATGACAGGTCTGAAGCTTTCTTT. It encodes CASSENDRSEAFF.

V usage is TRBV28 and J usage is TRBJ1-2, with 8 bases lining up with TRBD1. This CDR3 spans 15 amino acids. Trimming at V came to 7 bases and at J to 2 bases, leaving 9 bases not matched to a gene. Germline lookup yields CDR1 MDHEN and CDR2 SYDVKM. The CDR3: CASNRGRGQNYGYTF. The CDR3 DNA is TGTGCCAGCAATCGGGGCAGGGGGCAGAACTATGGCTACACCTTC.

This chain uses TRBV28 with TRBJ1-1; maybe TRBD1 (5 bases). CDR1 and CDR2 from the germline V gene are MDHEN and SYDVKM. The CDR3 runs to 13 residues. CDR3 bases: TGTGTATCTCGCACGCAGGGGAACACTGAAGCTTTCTTT. It codes for CVSRTQGNTEAFF. The full variable domain, completed using reference TRBV28 and TRBJ1-1, is DVKVTQSSRYLVKRTGEKVFLECVQDMDHENMFWYRQDPGLGLRLIYFSYDVKMKEKGDIPEGYSVSREKKERFSLILESASTNQTSMYLCVSRTQGNTEAFFGQGTRLTVV.

This sequence joins TRBV21-1 and TRBJ1-1. TRBV21-1 is termed a pseudogene. The CDR3 loop spans 13 amino acids. Written as DNA, the CDR3 is TGTGCCAGCAGCAAAGCGCTTTTGGGTAGAGCTTTCTTT. Encoded protein: CASSKALLGRAFF.